This TCR beta chain stems from a study of T cells in Graves' hyperthyroidism and ophthalmopathy. General observations from the study: In the analysis, a 13 V-J model separated ophthalmopathy from stable hyperthyroidism. Most thyroid clonotypes expanded above 0.001 appeared in blood too.

Amplified regions were TCR beta CDR3 sequences from RNA transcripts. First-round RT-PCR of the TCR CDR3 relied on the HTBI primer set. TCRdb re-derived calls from the multiplex PCR reads in MiXCR, one entry per CDR3 protein. The table lists about 690,000 distinct CDR3 sequences, around 16% of them singletons. The sample holds a few counts of this clonotype. Antigen: not known. Per germline, CDR1 LGHDT and CDR2 YNNKEL (reference sequence). This CDR3 spans 14 amino acids. V was clipped by 4 bases and J by 5 bases, with 12 bases between them. This TCR derives from a man aged 45-60 years with Graves' hyperthyroidism. The V and J genes are TRBV3-1 and TRBJ1-5; no clear D gene. The sample consisted of blood. The CDR3 region has the DNA TGTGCCAGCAGCCTTACGAATGGCTATCAGCCCCAGCATTTT. It translates to CASSLTNGYQPQHF. The full variable domain, rest sourced from reference TRBV3-1 and TRBJ1-5, is DTAVSQTPKYLVTQMGNDKSIKCEQNLGHDTMYWYKQDSKKFLKIMFSYNNKELIINETVPNRFSPKSPDKAHLNLHINSLELGDSAVYFCASSLTNGYQPQHFGDGTRLSIL.